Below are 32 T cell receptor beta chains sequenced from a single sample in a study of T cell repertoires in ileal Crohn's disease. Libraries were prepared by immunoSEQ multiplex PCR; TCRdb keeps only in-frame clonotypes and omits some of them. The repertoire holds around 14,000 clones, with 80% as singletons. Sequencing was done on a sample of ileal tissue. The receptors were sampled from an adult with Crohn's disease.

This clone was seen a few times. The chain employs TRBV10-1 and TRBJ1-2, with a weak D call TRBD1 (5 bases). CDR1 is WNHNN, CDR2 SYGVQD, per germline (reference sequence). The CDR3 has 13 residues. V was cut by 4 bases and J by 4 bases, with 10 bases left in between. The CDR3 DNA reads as TGCGCCAGCAGTGTGGCGGGGACCTATGGCTACACCTTC. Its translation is CASSVAGTYGYTF.

The CDR3 protein is CASSPGRGARETQYF. DNA for the CDR3: TGTGCCAGCAGCCCGGGGCGGGGGGCACGGGAGACCCAGTACTTC. The chain carries TRBV6-1 and TRBJ2-5; 8 bases align to TRBD2. This CDR3 has 15 amino acids. CDR1 and CDR2 (germline): MNHNS, SASEGT. V dropped 6 bases and J dropped 5; count of bases not matched to a gene: 11.

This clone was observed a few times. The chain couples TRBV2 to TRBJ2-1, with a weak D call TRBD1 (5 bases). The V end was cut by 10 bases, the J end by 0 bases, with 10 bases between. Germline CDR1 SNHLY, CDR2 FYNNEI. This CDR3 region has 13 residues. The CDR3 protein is CATRQSSYNEQFF. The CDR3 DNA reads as TGTGCCACCCGACAGAGCTCCTACAATGAGCAGTTCTTC.

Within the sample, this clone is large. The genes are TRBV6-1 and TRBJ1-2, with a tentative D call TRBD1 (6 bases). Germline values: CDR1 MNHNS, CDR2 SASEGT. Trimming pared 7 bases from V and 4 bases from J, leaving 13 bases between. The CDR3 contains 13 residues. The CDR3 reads CASTVDRLYGYTF. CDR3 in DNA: TGTGCCAGCACTGTTGACAGGCTCTATGGCTACACCTTC.

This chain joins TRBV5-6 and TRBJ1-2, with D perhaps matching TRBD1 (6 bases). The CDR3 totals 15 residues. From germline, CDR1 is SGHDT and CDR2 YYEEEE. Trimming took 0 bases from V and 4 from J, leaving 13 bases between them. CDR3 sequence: CASSLVGGQVYGYTF. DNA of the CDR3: TGTGCCAGCAGCTTGGTGGGGGGGCAGGTCTATGGCTACACCTTC. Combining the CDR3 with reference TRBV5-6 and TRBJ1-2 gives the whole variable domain DAGVTQSPTHLIKTRGQQVTLRCSPKSGHDTVSWYQQALGQGPQFIFQYYEEEERQRGNFPDRFSGHQFPNYSSELNVNALLLGDSALYLCASSLVGGQVYGYTFGSGTRLTVV.

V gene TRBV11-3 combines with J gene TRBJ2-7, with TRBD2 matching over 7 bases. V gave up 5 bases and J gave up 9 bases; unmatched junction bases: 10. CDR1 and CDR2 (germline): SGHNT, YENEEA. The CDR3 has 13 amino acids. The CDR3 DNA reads TGTGCCAGCAGCCTGCCGGGGACTAAAAGGCAGTACGTC. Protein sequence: CASSLPGTKRQYV.

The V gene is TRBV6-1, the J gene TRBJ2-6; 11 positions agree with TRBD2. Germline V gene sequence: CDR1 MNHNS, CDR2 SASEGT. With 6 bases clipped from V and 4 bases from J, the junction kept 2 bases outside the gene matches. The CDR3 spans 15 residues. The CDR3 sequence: CASRTSGTGANVLTF. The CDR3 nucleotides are TGTGCCAGCAGGACTAGCGGGACGGGGGCCAACGTCCTGACTTTC.

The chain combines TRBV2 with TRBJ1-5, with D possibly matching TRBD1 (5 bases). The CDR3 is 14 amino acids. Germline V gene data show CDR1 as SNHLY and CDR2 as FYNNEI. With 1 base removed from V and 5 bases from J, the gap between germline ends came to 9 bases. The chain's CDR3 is CASSEVSQDQPQHF. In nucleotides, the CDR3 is TGTGCCAGCAGTGAAGTTTCACAGGATCAGCCCCAGCATTTT.

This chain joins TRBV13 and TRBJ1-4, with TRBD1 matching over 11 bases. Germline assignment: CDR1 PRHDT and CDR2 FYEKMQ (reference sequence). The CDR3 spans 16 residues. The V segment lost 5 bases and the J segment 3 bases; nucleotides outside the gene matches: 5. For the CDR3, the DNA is TGTGCCAGCAGCCCAGGACAGGGGGCGGCTAATGAAAAACTGTTTTTT. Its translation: CASSPGQGAANEKLFF.

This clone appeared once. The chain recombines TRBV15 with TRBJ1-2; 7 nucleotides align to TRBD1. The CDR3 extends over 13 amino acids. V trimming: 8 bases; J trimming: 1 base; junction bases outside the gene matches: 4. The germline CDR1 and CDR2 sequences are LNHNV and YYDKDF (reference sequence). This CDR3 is CATSQGGNYGYTF. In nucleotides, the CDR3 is TGTGCCACCTCCCAGGGGGGTAACTATGGCTACACCTTC. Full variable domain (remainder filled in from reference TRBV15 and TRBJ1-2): DAMVIQNPRYQVTQFGKPVTLSCSQTLNHNVMYWYQQKSSQAPKLLFHYYDKDFNNEADTPDNFQSRRPNTSFCFLDIRSPGLGDTAMYLCATSQGGNYGYTFGSGTRLTVV.

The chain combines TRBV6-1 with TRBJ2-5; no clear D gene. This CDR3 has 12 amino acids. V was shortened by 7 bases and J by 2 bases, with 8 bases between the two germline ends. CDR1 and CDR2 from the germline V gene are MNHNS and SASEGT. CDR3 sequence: CASTRHQETQYF. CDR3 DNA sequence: TGTGCCAGCACCCGACATCAAGAGACCCAGTACTTC.

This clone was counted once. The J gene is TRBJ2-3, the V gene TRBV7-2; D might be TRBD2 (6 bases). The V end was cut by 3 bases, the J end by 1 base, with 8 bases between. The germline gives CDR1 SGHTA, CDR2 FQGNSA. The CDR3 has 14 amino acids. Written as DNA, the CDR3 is TGTGCCAGCAGCTTTGTAGCGGGCACAGATACGCAGTATTTT. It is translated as CASSFVAGTDTQYF.

This chain's CDR3 is CSVERGYGYTF. CDR3 nucleotides: TGCAGCGTGGAAAGGGGCTATGGCTACACCTTC. This rearrangement joins TRBV29-1 to TRBJ1-2, with D perhaps TRBD1 (5 bases). CDR3 length: 11 amino acids. The V gene's germline CDR1 is SQVTM and CDR2 ANQGSEA. Trimming took off 6 bases at V and 4 bases at J, with 9 bases between the two ends.

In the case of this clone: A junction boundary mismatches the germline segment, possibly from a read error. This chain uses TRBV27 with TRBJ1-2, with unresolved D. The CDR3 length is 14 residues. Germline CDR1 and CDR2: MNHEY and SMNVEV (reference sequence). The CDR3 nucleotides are TGTGCCAGCAGTTTAGCGGGCTCTAATTATGGCTACACCTTC. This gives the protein CASSLAGSNYGYTF.

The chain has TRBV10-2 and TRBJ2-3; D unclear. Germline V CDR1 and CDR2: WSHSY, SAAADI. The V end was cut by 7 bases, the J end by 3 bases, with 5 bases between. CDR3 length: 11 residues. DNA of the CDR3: TGCGCCAGCACCGGGACAGATACGCAGTATTTT. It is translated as CASTGTDTQYF.

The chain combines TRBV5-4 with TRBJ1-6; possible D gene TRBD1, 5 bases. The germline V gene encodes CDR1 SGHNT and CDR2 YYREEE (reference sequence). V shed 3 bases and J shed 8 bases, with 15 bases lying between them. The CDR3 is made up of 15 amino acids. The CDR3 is CASSSAGSGYSPLHF. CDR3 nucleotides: TGTGCCAGCAGCTCGGCAGGGTCCGGGTATTCACCCCTCCACTTT.

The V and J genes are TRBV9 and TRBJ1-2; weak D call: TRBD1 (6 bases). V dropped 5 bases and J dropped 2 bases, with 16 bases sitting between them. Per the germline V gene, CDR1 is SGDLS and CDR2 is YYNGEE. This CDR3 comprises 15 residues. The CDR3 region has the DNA TGTGCCAGCAGTGAAAACAGGGTCGGGAACTATGGCTACACCTTC. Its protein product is CASSENRVGNYGYTF. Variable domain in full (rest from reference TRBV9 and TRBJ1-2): DSGVTQTPKHLITATGQRVTLRCSPRSGDLSVYWYQQSLDQGLQFLIQYYNGEERAKGNILERFSAQQFPDLHSELNLSSLELGDSALYFCASSENRVGNYGYTFGSGTRLTVV.

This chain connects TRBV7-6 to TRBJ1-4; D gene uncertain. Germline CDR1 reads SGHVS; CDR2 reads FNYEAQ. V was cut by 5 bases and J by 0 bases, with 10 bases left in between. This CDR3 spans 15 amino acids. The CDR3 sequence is CASSAQIATNEKLFF. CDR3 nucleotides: TGTGCCAGCAGCGCACAGATTGCAACTAATGAAAAACTGTTTTTT.

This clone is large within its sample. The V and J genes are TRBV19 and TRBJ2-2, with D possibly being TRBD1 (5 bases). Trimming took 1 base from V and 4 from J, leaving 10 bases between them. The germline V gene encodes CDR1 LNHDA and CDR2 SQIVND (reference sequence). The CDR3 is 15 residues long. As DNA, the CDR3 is TGTGCCAGTAGTATAGGGACACTCTCCACCGGGGAGCTGTTTTTT. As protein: CASSIGTLSTGELFF. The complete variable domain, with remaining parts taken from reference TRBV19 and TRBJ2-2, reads DGGITQSPKYLFRKEGQNVTLSCEQNLNHDAMYWYRQDPGQGLRLIYYSQIVNDFQKGDIAEGYSVSREKKESFPLTVTSAQKNPTAFYLCASSIGTLSTGELFFGEGSRLTVL.

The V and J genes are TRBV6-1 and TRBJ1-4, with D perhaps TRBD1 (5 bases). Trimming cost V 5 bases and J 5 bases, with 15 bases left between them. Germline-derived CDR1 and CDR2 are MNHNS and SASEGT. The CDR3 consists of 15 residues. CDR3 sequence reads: CASSLGGGTNEKLFF. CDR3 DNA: TGTGCCAGCAGTCTTGGGGGGGGTACCAATGAAAAACTGTTTTTT.

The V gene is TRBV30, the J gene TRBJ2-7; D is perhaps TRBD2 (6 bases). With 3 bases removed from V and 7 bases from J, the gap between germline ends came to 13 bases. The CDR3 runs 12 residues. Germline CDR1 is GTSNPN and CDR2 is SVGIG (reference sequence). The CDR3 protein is CAWSPGVFEQYF. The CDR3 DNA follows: TGTGCCTGGAGCCCGGGGGTATTTGAGCAGTACTTC. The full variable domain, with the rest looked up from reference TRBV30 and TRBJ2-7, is SQTIHQWPATLVQPVGSPLSLECTVEGTSNPNLYWYRQAAGRGLQLLFYSVGIGQISSEVPQNLSASRPQDRQFILSSKKLLLSDSGFYLCAWSPGVFEQYFGPGTRLTVT.

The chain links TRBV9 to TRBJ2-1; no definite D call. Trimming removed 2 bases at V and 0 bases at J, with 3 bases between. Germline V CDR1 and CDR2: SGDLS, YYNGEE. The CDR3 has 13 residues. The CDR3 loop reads CASSVGSYNEQFF. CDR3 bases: TGTGCCAGCAGCGTCGGCTCCTACAATGAGCAGTTCTTC.

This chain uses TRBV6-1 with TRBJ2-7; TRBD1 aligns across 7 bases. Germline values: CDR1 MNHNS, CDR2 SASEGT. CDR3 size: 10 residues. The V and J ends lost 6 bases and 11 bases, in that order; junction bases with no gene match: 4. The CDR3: CASRRGREYF. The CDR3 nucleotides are TGTGCCAGCAGGAGGGGGCGCGAGTACTTC.

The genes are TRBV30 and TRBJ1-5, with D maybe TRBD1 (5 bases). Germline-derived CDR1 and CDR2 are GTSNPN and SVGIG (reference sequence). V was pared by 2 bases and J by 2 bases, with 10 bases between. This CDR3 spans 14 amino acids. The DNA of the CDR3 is TGTGCCTGGAGTAGCGGGGACGGCAATCAGCCCCAGCATTTT. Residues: CAWSSGDGNQPQHF. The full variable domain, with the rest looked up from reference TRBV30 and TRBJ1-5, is SQTIHQWPATLVQPVGSPLSLECTVEGTSNPNLYWYRQAAGRGLQLLFYSVGIGQISSEVPQNLSASRPQDRQFILSSKKLLLSDSGFYLCAWSSGDGNQPQHFGDGTRLSIL.

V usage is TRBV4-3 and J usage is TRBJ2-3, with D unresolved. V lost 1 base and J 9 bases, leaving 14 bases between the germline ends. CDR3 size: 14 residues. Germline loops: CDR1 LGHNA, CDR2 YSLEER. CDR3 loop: CASSQVRSPGTQYF. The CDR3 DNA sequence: TGCGCCAGCAGCCAAGTCCGAAGTCCCGGGACGCAGTATTTT.

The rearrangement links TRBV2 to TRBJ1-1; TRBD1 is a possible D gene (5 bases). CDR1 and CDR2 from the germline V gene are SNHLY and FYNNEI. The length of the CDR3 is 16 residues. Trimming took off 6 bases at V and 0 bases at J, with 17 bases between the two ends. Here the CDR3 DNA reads TGTGCCAGCAGGCTTAGAGTTCAGGGCATGAACACTGAAGCTTTCTTT. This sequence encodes CASRLRVQGMNTEAFF.

The DNA for the CDR3 is TGTGCCAGCAGCGACCAGGGTTACAATGAGCAGTTCTTC. The encoded protein is CASSDQGYNEQFF. The chain employs TRBV7-3 and TRBJ2-1; TRBD1 is a possible D gene (5 bases). Germline V gives CDR1 SGHTA, CDR2 FQGTGA. This CDR3 region has 13 residues. V lost 5 bases and J 4 bases, leaving 9 bases between the germline ends.

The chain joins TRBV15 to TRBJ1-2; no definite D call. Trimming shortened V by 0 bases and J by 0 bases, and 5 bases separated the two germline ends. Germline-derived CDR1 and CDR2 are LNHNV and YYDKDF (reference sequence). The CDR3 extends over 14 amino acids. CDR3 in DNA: TGTGCCACCAGCAGAGAGACTGCTAACTATGGCTACACCTTC. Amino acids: CATSRETANYGYTF.

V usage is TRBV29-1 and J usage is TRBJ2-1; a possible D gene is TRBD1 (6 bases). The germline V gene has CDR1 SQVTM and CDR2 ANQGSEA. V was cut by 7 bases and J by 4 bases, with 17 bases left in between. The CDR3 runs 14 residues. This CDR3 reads CSAGQFPLYNEQFF. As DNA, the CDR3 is TGCAGCGCCGGACAGTTTCCCCTTTACAATGAGCAGTTCTTC.

CDR3: CASSGGISYNEQFF. Written as DNA, the CDR3 is TGTGCCAGCAGCGGCGGGATCTCCTACAATGAGCAGTTCTTC. J is TRBJ2-1 and V is TRBV7-9, with D perhaps TRBD2 (6 bases). CDR1 is SEHNR, CDR2 FQNEAQ, per germline (reference sequence). The CDR3 is 14 residues long. The V and J ends lost 5 bases and 0 bases respectively, with 8 bases between them. Based on the CDR3 plus reference TRBV7-9 and TRBJ2-1, the full variable domain is DTGVSQNPRHKITKRGQNVTFRCDPISEHNRLYWYRQTLGQGPEFLTYFQNEAQLEKSRLLSDRFSAERPKGSFSTLEIQRTEQGDSAMYLCASSGGISYNEQFFGPGTRLTVL.

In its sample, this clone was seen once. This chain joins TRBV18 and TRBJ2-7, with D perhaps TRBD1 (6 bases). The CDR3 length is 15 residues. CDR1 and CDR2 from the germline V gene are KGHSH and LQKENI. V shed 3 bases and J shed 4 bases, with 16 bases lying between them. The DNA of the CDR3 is TGTGCCAGCTCACCCCCCTCCGGGACAAATTACGAGCAGTACTTC. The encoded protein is CASSPPSGTNYEQYF. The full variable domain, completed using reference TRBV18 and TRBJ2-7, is NAGVMQNPRHLVRRRGQEARLRCSPMKGHSHVYWYRQLPEEGLKFMVYLQKENIIDESGMPKERFSAEFPKEGPSILRIQQVVRGDSAAYFCASSPPSGTNYEQYFGPGTRLTVT.

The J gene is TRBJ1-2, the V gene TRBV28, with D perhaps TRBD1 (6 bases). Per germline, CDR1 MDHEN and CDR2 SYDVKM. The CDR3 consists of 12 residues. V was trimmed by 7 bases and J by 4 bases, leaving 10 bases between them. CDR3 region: CASTDRLYGYTF. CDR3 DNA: TGTGCCAGCACTGACAGGCTCTATGGCTACACCTTC.